Below, 23 T cell receptor beta chains from the same sample are listed, as sequenced in a study of cytomegalovirus exposure and HLA in healthy donors. Amplification used 60 Vbeta primers and 13 Jbeta primers. Only in-frame clones appear in the TCRdb table, and some are missing; sequencing was by immunoSEQ multiplex PCR. The sample consists of 90,000 to 120,000 clones, 65% to 85% of them appearing once. Material for sequencing was PBMCs. These receptors were obtained from a man aged 25-45 years in good health and CMV-seronegative.

The rearrangement uses TRBV4-1 and TRBJ2-1, with 7 bases lining up with TRBD1. The CDR3 is 15 amino acids. Germline loops: CDR1 MGHRA, CDR2 YSYEKL. J lost 6 bases, V lost 1 base, and 6 bases had no gene match. The CDR3 DNA is TGCGCCAGCAGCCAAGCGGGACAGCGACTCAATGAGCAGTTCTTC. It translates to CASSQAGQRLNEQFF.

The rearrangement links TRBV6-1 to TRBJ2-1; 14 bases line up with TRBD2. This CDR3 has 15 amino acids. J was trimmed by 7 bases and V by 5 bases; bases with no gene match: 4. The V gene's germline CDR1 is MNHNS and CDR2 SASEGT. CDR3 nucleotide sequence: TGTGCCAGCAGTACGACTAGCGGGGGGGCGAATGAGCAGTTCTTC. This gives the protein CASSTTSGGANEQFF.

A few counts support this clone. A junction end diverges from the germline sequence, so it may reflect a read error. J is TRBJ1-2 and V is TRBV27; D is uncertain. CDR1 and CDR2 from the germline V gene are MNHEY and SMNVEV (reference sequence). This CDR3 contains 13 residues. The CDR3 spells CASTSFSSRDFLF. CDR3 DNA sequence: TGTGCCAGCACGAGTTTCTCCTCTAGAGATTTCTTATTC.

The chain combines TRBV4-2 with TRBJ2-1, with 7 bases lining up with TRBD2. The CDR3 contains 17 residues. Germline trimming cut 3 bases from V and 5 bases from J; bases unmatched to any gene: 13. CDR1 LGHNA and CDR2 YNFKEQ come from the germline V gene. CDR3 in DNA: TGTGCCAGCAGCCACGATACCCCGCGGGAGCCCCACAATGAGCAGTTCTTC. It is translated as CASSHDTPREPHNEQFF.

The V call is TRBV30, the J call TRBJ2-7, with D hard to call. This CDR3 comprises 12 residues. V gave up 1 base and J gave up 3 bases, with 7 bases separating them. The germline gives CDR1 GTSNPN, CDR2 SVGIG (reference sequence). CDR3 sequence: CAWSDTVYEQYF. The CDR3 nucleotides are TGTGCCTGGAGTGATACGGTCTACGAGCAGTACTTC.

The rearrangement joins TRBV28 to TRBJ1-2; 9 positions match TRBD1. Trimming removed 5 bases from V and 2 bases from J; junction bases left unmatched: 6. The CDR3 contains 15 residues. CDR1 MDHEN and CDR2 SYDVKM come from the germline V gene. CDR3 in amino acids: CASSTTGGENYGYTF. CDR3 coding DNA: TGTGCCAGCAGTACAACAGGGGGCGAGAACTATGGCTACACCTTC.

The chain combines TRBV29-1 with TRBJ2-3; the match to TRBD1 covers 8 bases. Trimming cost V 4 bases and J 1 base; bases outside gene matches: 4. Germline CDR1 and CDR2: SQVTM and ANQGSEA. CDR3 length: 14 residues. CDR3: CSVGTGLGTDTQYF. The DNA of the CDR3 is TGCAGCGTTGGGACAGGGCTGGGCACAGATACGCAGTATTTT.

The chain joins TRBV15 to TRBJ2-3; D is unresolved. The CDR3 has 12 residues. The V gene lost 5 bases and the J gene lost 6 bases, with 9 bases spanning the gap. Germline V gene sequence: CDR1 LNHNV, CDR2 YYDKDF (reference sequence). The CDR3 sequence: CATSLTRDTQYF. CDR3 nucleotide sequence: TGTGCCACCAGCTTAACTCGGGATACGCAGTATTTT.

This clone was recorded a few times. The J gene is TRBJ1-4, the V gene TRBV2; D ambiguous. Germline CDR1 and CDR2: SNHLY and FYNNEI. The CDR3 spans 14 residues. V was trimmed by 1 base and J by 8 bases, leaving 11 bases between them. CDR3 bases: TGTGCCAGCAGTGAAGGGGAAGGAGGAGAAAAACTGTTTTTT. This sequence encodes CASSEGEGGEKLFF.

This clone was recorded once. This chain links TRBV6-5 with TRBJ1-2; 8 nucleotides agree with TRBD1. J gave up 2 bases and V 4 bases, and 3 bases lay outside the gene matches. This CDR3 has 14 amino acids. Germline loops: CDR1 MNHEY, CDR2 SVGAGI. CDR3 nucleotides: TGTGCCAGCAGTTTCCGGGACAGGAACTATGGCTACACCTTC. This codes for CASSFRDRNYGYTF.

The chain carries TRBV6-5 and TRBJ2-7, with 9 bases fitting TRBD1. With V trimmed by 0 bases and J by 2 bases, 2 bases remained unmatched. The CDR3 runs to 15 residues. Looked up from germline, CDR1 is MNHEY and CDR2 is SVGAGI. Here the CDR3 DNA reads TGTGCCAGCAGTTACTCAGGGACAGGGCCCTACGAGCAGTACTTC. Amino acid sequence: CASSYSGTGPYEQYF.

The CDR3 loop reads CAWSLGGQSNEQFF. The CDR3 coding sequence is TGTGCCTGGAGTTTGGGGGGGCAAAGCAATGAGCAGTTCTTC. The gene calls are TRBV30 and TRBJ2-1, with D maybe TRBD2 (7 bases). The germline V gene has CDR1 GTSNPN and CDR2 SVGIG (reference sequence). CDR3 size: 14 residues. Trimming shortened V by 2 bases and J by 6 bases, and 14 bases separated the two germline ends.

The chain combines TRBV5-1 with TRBJ1-1, with 7 bases identical to TRBD1. The CDR3 runs 13 residues. CDR1 SGHRS and CDR2 YFSETQ come from the germline V gene. The V and J ends lost 9 bases and 5 bases, in that order; junction bases with no gene match: 10. The CDR3 reads CATRETGRTEAFF. The DNA of the CDR3 is TGCGCCACCAGGGAGACAGGGCGGACTGAAGCTTTCTTT.

The rearrangement uses TRBV7-2 and TRBJ2-5; 11 bases align to TRBD2. The CDR3 extends over 16 amino acids. Trimming at V came to 1 base and at J to 5 bases, leaving 6 bases not matched to a gene. The germline V gene has CDR1 SGHTA and CDR2 FQGNSA. CDR3 in amino acids: CASSLGVAGGLETQYF. DNA for the CDR3: TGTGCCAGCAGCTTAGGGGTAGCGGGGGGGCTGGAGACCCAGTACTTC.

This sequence joins TRBV13 and TRBJ2-3; TRBD2 agrees at 9 bases. After removal of 4 bases from V and 5 bases from J, the junction contained 13 bases not matched to a gene. This CDR3 comprises 17 residues. From germline, CDR1 is PRHDT and CDR2 FYEKMQ (reference sequence). The CDR3 spells CASSSPTGREGIDTQYF. The CDR3, as DNA: TGTGCCAGCAGCTCCCCCACCGGGCGGGAGGGGATAGATACGCAGTATTTT.

J is TRBJ1-4 and V is TRBV7-9, with D perhaps TRBD1 (6 bases). The CDR3 runs to 14 residues. Per germline, CDR1 SEHNR and CDR2 FQNEAQ (reference sequence). Deletions cut 5 bases from V and 10 bases from J, with 17 bases between. CDR3 residues: CASSLRDTRGKLFF. The CDR3 DNA sequence: TGTGCCAGCAGCCTCCGGGACACACGGGGAAAACTGTTTTTT. Full variable domain (remainder filled in from reference TRBV7-9 and TRBJ1-4): DTGVSQNPRHKITKRGQNVTFRCDPISEHNRLYWYRQTLGQGPEFLTYFQNEAQLEKSRLLSDRFSAERPKGSFSTLEIQRTEQGDSAMYLCASSLRDTRGKLFFGSGTQLSVL.

This clone was detected only a few times. The rearrangement uses TRBV6-6 and TRBJ1-1; the D is unclear. The V end was cut by 7 bases, the J end by 0 bases, with 9 bases between. Germline V gives CDR1 MNHNY, CDR2 SVGAGI (reference sequence). The CDR3 is made up of 13 amino acids. The CDR3 DNA sequence: TGTGCCAGCACCCCGTCTCTGAACACTGAAGCTTTCTTT. This sequence encodes CASTPSLNTEAFF.

The CDR3 region is CASSFGGNEAFF. The DNA of the CDR3 is TGCGCCAGCAGCTTCGGGGGGAATGAAGCTTTCTTT. The chain couples TRBV5-1 to TRBJ1-1; the D gene is possibly TRBD1 (5 bases). The ends were cut back, 2 bases at V and 7 bases at J, with 9 bases in the middle. CDR1 and CDR2 (germline): SGHRS, YFSETQ. The CDR3 runs to 12 residues.

This rearrangement joins TRBV2 to TRBJ2-7; TRBD1 matches at 7 bases. Germline CDR1 is SNHLY and CDR2 is FYNNEI. This CDR3 spans 12 amino acids. Unmatched junction bases numbered 5, after V lost 6 bases and J lost 6 bases. CDR3 sequence (DNA): TGTGCCAGCAGCGATGACAGGGCCGAGCAGTACTTC. Its protein product is CASSDDRAEQYF.

V usage is TRBV6-5 and J usage is TRBJ2-1; TRBD2 aligns across 8 bases. The ends lost 6 bases at V and 5 bases at J; junction bases unmatched: 9. The length of the CDR3 is 15 residues. Germline-derived CDR1 and CDR2 are MNHEY and SVGAGI. DNA for the CDR3: TGTGCCAGCAGCCAATGGCGGGGGGACAACAATGAGCAGTTCTTC. As protein: CASSQWRGDNNEQFF.

The chain has TRBV28 and TRBJ1-5; D is unclear. V lost 6 bases to trimming and J lost 2 bases, with 11 bases between them. The CDR3 is 14 residues long. The germline gives CDR1 MDHEN, CDR2 SYDVKM. The CDR3 loop is CASRPGGRNQPQHF. The CDR3, as DNA: TGTGCCAGCAGACCCGGAGGGCGCAATCAGCCCCAGCATTTT.

The chain carries TRBV15 and TRBJ1-5; D not resolved. V was clipped by 2 bases and J by 13 bases, with 18 bases between them. CDR1 LNHNV and CDR2 YYDKDF come from the germline V gene (reference sequence). CDR3 size: 14 residues. The CDR3 loop reads CATSRPLLRVQQHF. The CDR3 DNA sequence: TGTGCCACCAGCAGACCTCTACTCCGGGTCCAGCAGCATTTT.

V gene TRBV6-1 combines with J gene TRBJ1-2; 8 nucleotides agree with TRBD1. This CDR3 has 15 residues. Germline CDR1 reads MNHNS; CDR2 reads SASEGT. V dropped 4 bases and J dropped 3; count of bases not matched to a gene: 7. CDR3 residues: CASSASRGLYYGYTF. Written as DNA, the CDR3 is TGTGCCAGCAGTGCCTCCAGGGGGCTTTACTATGGCTACACCTTC.